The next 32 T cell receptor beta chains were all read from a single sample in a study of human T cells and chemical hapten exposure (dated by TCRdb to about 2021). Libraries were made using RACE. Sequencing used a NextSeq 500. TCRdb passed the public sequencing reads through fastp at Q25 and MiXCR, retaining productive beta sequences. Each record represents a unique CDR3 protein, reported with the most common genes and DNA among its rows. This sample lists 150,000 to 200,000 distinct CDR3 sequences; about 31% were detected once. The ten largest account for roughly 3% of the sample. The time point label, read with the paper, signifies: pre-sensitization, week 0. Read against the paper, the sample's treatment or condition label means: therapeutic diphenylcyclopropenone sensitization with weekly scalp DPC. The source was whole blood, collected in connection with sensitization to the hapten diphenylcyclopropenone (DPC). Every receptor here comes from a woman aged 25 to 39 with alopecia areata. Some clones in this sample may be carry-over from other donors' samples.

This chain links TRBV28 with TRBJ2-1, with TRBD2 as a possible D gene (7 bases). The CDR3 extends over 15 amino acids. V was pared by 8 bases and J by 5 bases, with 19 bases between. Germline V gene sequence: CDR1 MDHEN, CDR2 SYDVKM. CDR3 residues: CASLRGGAGDNEQFF. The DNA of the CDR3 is TGTGCCAGCCTTAGAGGGGGGGCCGGAGACAATGAGCAGTTCTTC.

CDR3 nucleotides: TGTGCCAGCAGCTTAGGCGGCAGCCAACGAAACTATGGCTACACCTTC. Translating it yields CASSLGGSQRNYGYTF. The V call is TRBV7-2, the J call TRBJ1-2; D gene uncertain. The CDR3 is 16 amino acids. Trimming stripped 1 base from V and 2 bases from J, with 14 bases between. Germline V gene lookup returns CDR1 SGHTA and CDR2 FQGNSA.

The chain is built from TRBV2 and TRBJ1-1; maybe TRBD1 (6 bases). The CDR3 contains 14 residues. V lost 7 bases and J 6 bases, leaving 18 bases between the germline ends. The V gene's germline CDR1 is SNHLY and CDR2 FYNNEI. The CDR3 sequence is CASNQGGGWAEAFF. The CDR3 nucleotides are TGTGCCAGCAACCAAGGGGGGGGATGGGCTGAAGCTTTCTTT.

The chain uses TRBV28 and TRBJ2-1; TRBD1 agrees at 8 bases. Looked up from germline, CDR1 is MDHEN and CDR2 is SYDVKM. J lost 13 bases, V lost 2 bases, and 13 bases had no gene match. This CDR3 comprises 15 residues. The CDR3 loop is CASSLSGQGEFTQFF. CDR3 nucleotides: TGTGCCAGCAGTTTAAGCGGACAGGGCGAATTCACCCAGTTCTTC.

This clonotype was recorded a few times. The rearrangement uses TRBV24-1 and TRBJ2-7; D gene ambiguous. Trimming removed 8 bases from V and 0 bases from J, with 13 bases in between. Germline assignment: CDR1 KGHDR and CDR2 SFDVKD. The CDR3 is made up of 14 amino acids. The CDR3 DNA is TGTGCCACCACGGTCAGGAGAAGCTCCTACGAGCAGTACTTC. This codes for CATTVRRSSYEQYF.

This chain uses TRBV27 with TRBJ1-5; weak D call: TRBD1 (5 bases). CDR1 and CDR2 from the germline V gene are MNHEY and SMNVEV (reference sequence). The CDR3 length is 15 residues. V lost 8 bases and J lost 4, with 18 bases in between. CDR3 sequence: CASFKPRDLNQPQHF. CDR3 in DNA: TGTGCCAGCTTTAAACCCCGGGACTTAAATCAGCCCCAGCATTTT.

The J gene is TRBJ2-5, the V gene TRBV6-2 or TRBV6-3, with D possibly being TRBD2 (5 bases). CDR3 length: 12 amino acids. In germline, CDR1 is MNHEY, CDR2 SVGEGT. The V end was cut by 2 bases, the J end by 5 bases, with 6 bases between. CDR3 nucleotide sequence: TGTGCCAGCAGTTACGTAGCGGAGACCCAGTACTTC. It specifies CASSYVAETQYF.

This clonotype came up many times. CDR3 in DNA: TGTGCCAGCAGTTTAAATCAGCCCCAGCATTTT. Its protein is CASSLNQPQHF. The chain is built from TRBV28 and TRBJ1-5; D remains unclear. This CDR3 contains 11 residues. Trimming took off 2 bases at V and 4 bases at J, with 0 bases between the two ends. Germline CDR1 is MDHEN and CDR2 is SYDVKM.

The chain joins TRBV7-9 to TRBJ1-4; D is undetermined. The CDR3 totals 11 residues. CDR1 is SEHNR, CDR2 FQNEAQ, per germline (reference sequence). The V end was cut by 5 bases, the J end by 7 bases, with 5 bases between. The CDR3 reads CASSTSEKLFF. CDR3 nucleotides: TGTGCCAGCAGCACGAGTGAAAAACTGTTTTTT.

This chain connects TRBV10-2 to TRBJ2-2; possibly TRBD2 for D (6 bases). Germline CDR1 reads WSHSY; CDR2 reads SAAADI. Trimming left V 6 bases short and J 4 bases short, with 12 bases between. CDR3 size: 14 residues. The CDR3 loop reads CASRVGTSTGELFF. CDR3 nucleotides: TGCGCCAGCAGGGTGGGGACTTCCACCGGGGAGCTGTTTTTT.

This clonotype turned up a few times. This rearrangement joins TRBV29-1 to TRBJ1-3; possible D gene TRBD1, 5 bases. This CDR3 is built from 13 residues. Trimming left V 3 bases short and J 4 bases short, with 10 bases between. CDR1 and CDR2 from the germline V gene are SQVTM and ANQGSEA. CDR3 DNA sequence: TGCAGCGTTGATACCAGGGAGGGAAACACCATATATTTT. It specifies CSVDTREGNTIYF.

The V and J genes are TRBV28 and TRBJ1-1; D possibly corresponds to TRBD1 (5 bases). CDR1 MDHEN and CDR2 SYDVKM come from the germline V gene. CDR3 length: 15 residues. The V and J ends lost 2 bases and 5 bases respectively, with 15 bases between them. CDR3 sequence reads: CASSLGNLRGTEAFF. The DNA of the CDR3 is TGTGCCAGCAGTTTAGGGAATCTTAGGGGAACTGAAGCTTTCTTT.

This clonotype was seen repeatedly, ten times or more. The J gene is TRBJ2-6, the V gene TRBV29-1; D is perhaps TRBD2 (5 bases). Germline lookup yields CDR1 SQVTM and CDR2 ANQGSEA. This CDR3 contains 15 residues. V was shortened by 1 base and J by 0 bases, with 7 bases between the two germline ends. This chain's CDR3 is CSVEVGSSGANVLTF. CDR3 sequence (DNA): TGCAGCGTTGAAGTGGGGAGCTCTGGGGCCAACGTCCTGACTTTC.

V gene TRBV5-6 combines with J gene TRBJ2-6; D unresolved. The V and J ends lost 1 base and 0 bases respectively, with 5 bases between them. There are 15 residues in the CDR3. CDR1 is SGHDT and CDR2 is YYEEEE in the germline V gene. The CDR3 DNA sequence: TGTGCCAGCAGCTTGACCGTCTCTGGGGCCAACGTCCTGACTTTC. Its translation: CASSLTVSGANVLTF.

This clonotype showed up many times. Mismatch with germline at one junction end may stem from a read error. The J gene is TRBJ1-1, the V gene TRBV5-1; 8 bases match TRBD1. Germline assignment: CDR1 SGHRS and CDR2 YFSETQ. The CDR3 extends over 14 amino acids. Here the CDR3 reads CASSLDRGNTEAFF. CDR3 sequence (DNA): TGTGCCAGCAGCTTAGACAGGGGGAACACTGAAGCTTTCTTT.

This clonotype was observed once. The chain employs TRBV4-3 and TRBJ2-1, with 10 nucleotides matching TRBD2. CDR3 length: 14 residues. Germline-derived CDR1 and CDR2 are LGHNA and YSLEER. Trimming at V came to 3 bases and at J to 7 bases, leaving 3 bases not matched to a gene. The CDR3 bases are TGCGCCAGCAGCCATGGACTAGCGGTAAATGAGCAGTTCTTC. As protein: CASSHGLAVNEQFF.

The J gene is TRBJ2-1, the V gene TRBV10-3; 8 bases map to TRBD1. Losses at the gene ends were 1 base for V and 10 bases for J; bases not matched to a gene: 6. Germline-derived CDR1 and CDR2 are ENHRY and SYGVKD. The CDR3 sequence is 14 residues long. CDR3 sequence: CAISEFSGGSEQFF. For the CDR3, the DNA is TGTGCCATCAGTGAGTTTTCAGGGGGCAGCGAGCAGTTCTTC.

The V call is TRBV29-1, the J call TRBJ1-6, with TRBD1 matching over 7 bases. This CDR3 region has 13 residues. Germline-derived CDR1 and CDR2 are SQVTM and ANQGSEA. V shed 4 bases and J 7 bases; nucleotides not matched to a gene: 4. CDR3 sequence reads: CSVGTGPNSPLHF. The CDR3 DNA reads TGCAGCGTTGGGACAGGACCGAATTCACCCCTCCACTTT.

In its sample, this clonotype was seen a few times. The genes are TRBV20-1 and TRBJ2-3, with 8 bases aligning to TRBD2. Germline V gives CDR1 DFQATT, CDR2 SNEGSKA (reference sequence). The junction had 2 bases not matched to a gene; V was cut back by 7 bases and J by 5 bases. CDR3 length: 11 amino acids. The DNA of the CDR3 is TGCAGTGGCGGGGGGCAAGATACGCAGTATTTT. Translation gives CSGGGQDTQYF.

The CDR3 sequence is CSAGPRDASSYEQYF. CDR3 DNA sequence: TGCAGTGCCGGTCCCCGGGACGCGAGCTCCTACGAGCAGTACTTC. This chain connects TRBV20-1 to TRBJ2-7, with D possibly being TRBD1 or TRBD2 (5 bases each). Deletions cut 6 bases from V and 0 bases from J, with 18 bases between. CDR3 size: 15 residues. Per the germline V gene, CDR1 is DFQATT and CDR2 is SNEGSKA (reference sequence).

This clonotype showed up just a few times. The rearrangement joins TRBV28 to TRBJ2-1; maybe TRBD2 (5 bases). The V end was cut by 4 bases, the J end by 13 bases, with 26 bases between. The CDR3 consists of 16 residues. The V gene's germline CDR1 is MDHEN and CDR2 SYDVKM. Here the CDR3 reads CASSSPNLSQSGDQFF. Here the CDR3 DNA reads TGTGCCAGCAGTTCCCCGAACCTATCTCAAAGCGGAGACCAGTTCTTC.

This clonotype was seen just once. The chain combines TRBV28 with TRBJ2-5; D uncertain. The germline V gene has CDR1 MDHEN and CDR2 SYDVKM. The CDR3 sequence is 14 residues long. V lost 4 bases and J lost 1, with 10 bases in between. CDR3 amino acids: CASSSFAIQETQYF. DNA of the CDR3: TGTGCCAGCAGTTCTTTCGCGATCCAAGAGACCCAGTACTTC.

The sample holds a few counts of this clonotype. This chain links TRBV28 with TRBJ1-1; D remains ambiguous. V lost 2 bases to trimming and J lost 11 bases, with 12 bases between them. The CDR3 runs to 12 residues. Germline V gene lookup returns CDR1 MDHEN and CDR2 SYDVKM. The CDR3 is CASSLGLGKAFF. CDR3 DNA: TGTGCCAGCAGTTTAGGGTTGGGTAAGGCTTTCTTT.

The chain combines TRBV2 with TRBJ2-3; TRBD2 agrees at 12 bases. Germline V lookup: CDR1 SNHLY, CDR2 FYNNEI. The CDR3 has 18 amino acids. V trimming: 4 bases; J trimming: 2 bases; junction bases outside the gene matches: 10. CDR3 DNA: TGTGCCAGCAGTGGGGCTAGCGGGGGGGTCCTTCTCACAGATACGCAGTATTTT. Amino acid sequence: CASSGASGGVLLTDTQYF.

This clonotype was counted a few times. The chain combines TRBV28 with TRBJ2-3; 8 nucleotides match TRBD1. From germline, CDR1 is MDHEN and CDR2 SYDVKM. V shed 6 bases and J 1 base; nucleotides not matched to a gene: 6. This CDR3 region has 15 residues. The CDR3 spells CASRSETGGTDTQYF. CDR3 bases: TGTGCCAGCAGATCCGAGACAGGGGGCACAGATACGCAGTATTTT.

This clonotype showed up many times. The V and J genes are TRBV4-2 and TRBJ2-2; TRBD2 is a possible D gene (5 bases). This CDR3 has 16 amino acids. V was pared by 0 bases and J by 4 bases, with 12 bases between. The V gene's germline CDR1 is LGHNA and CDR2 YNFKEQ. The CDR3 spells CASSQESSRGTGELFF. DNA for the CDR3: TGTGCCAGCAGCCAAGAGTCATCCCGGGGCACCGGGGAGCTGTTTTTT.

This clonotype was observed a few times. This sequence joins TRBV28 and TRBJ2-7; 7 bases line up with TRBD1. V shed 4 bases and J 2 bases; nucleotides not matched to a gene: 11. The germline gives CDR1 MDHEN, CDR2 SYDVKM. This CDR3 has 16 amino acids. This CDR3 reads CASSSSGQRTPYEQYF. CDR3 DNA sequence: TGTGCCAGCAGTTCCTCGGGACAGCGTACCCCCTACGAGCAGTACTTC.

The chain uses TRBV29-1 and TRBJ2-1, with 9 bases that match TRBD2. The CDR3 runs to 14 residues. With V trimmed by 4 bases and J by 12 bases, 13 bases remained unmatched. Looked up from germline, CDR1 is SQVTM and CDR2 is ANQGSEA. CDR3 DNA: TGCAGCGTTGCGATGGTAGCGGGAGTTTCTTCGCAGTTCTTC. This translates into CSVAMVAGVSSQFF.

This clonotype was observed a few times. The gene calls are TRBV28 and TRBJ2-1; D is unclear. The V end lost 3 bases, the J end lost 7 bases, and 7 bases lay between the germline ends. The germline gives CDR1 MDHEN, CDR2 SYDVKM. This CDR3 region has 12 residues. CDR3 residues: CASSFPRNEQFF. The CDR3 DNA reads TGTGCCAGCAGTTTTCCCAGGAATGAGCAGTTCTTC. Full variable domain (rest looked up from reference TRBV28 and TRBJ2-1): DVKVTQSSRYLVKRTGEKVFLECVQDMDHENMFWYRQDPGLGLRLIYFSYDVKMKEKGDIPEGYSVSREKKERFSLILESASTNQTSMYLCASSFPRNEQFFGPGTRLTVL.

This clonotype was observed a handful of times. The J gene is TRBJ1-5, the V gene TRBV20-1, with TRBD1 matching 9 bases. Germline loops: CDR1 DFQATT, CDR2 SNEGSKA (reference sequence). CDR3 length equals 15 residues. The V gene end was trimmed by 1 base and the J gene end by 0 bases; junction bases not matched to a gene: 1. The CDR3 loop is CSARGTGDSNQPQHF. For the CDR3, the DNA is TGCAGTGCTAGAGGGACAGGGGATAGCAATCAGCCCCAGCATTTT.

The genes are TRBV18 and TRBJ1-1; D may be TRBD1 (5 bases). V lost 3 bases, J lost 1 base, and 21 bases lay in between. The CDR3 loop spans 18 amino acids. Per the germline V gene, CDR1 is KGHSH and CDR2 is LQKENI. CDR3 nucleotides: TGTGCCAGCTCACCTCTAAATGCTGCGGGGCGACCGAACACTGAAGCTTTCTTT. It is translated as CASSPLNAAGRPNTEAFF.

In DNA, the CDR3 is TGTGCCAGCAGCTTAAGAGAGGTGTCACCCCTCCACTTT. Translation gives CASSLREVSPLHF. The rearrangement joins TRBV7-8 to TRBJ1-6; D gene unclear. Germline V CDR1 and CDR2: SGHVS, FQNEAQ. V lost 2 bases and J lost 10, with 9 bases in between. The CDR3 length is 13 residues.